This is a list of T cell receptor beta chains from one sample in a study of cytomegalovirus exposure and HLA in healthy donors. Generated by immunoSEQ multiplex PCR, the TCRdb table keeps only in-frame clones and is missing some. The sample holds around 91,000 clones, around 80% seen once. The sequencing sample was made of PBMCs. The receptors were sampled from a male donor in good health and CMV-seropositive. CDR3s include the opening cysteine and the closing phenylalanine or tryptophan. Each record gives: clone size, V gene, CDR3 length, J gene, D gene, CDR3 protein, CDR3 DNA. The D gene is left open where the match is weak. Part of the rows lack a size; the others show once, few, many or a class for expanded clones.

>once|TRBV27|13|TRBJ1-3|NA
CASSLFLGNTIYF
TGTGCCAGCAGTTTATTTCTTGGAAACACCATATATTTT
>NA|TRBV6-1|14|TRBJ2-2|NA
CASTDFLRTGELFF
TGTGCCAGCACCGACTTCCTGAGGACCGGGGAGCTGTTTTTT
>NA|TRBV6-5|14|TRBJ2-7|NA
CASSVGPHPDEQYF
TGTGCCAGCTCGGTGGGCCCTCACCCCGACGAGCAGTACTTC
>NA|TRBV7-9|19|TRBJ2-6|TRBD1
CASSSYYGTGVSGANVLTF
TGTGCCAGCAGCTCGTACTATGGGACAGGGGTTTCTGGGGCCAACGTCCTGACTTTC
>NA|TRBV27|16|TRBJ2-3|TRBD2
CASSPSTSGSTDTQYF
TGTGCCAGCAGTCCCTCGACTAGCGGCAGCACAGATACGCAGTATTTT
>few|TRBV7-6|15|TRBJ1-1|NA
CASSTSEGGDTEAFF
TGTGCCAGCAGCACAAGTGAGGGGGGGGACACTGAAGCTTTCTTT
>NA|TRBV18|15|TRBJ2-7|TRBD1
CASSPGQGFSYEQYF
TGTGCCAGCTCGCCGGGACAGGGTTTCTCCTACGAGCAGTACTTC
>NA|TRBV5-1|15|TRBJ2-1|NA
CASSPERVSYNEQFF
TGCGCCAGCAGCCCCGAGCGGGTATCCTACAATGAGCAGTTCTTC
>NA|TRBV6-6|15|TRBJ1-1|TRBD1
CASRLRTGHNTEAFF
TGTGCCAGCAGGCTGAGGACAGGGCATAACACTGAAGCTTTCTTT
>NA|TRBV7-6|18|TRBJ2-1|TRBD2
CASSLAPSGSNRYNEQFF
TGTGCCAGCAGCTTAGCGCCTAGCGGGAGTAACCGTTACAATGAGCAGTTCTTC
>NA|TRBV9|12|TRBJ2-7|NA
CAGLQNSYEQYF
TGTGCCGGCTTGCAGAACTCCTACGAGCAGTACTTC
>NA|TRBV29-1|13|TRBJ2-3|NA
CSAKAGRTDTQYF
TGCAGCGCCAAAGCGGGCCGCACAGATACGCAGTATTTT
>NA|TRBV9|15|TRBJ1-4|NA
CASSVGPQGNEKLFF
TGTGCCAGCAGCGTAGGACCCCAGGGGAATGAAAAACTGTTTTTT
>NA|TRBV6-1|17|TRBJ2-3|NA
CASSDGRSGTSTDTQYF
TGTGCCAGCAGTGATGGTAGAAGCGGTACTAGCACAGATACGCAGTATTTT
>NA|TRBV5-4|14|TRBJ2-3|NA
CASSVLATTDTQYF
TGTGCCAGCAGCGTCCTAGCCACCACGGATACGCAGTATTTT
>NA|TRBV7-9|15|TRBJ1-1|NA
CASSFPDRTNTEAFF
TGTGCCAGCAGCTTTCCCGACAGGACGAACACTGAAGCTTTCTTT
>NA|TRBV4-1|14|TRBJ2-7|NA
CASSQDRRVDEQYF
TGCGCCAGCAGCCAAGATCGCAGGGTTGACGAGCAGTACTTC
>NA|TRBV29-1|12|TRBJ2-3|NA
CSVEVGTDTQYF
TGCAGCGTTGAAGTAGGCACAGATACGCAGTATTTT
>NA|TRBV6-5|14|TRBJ1-1|NA
CATQEGGLNTEAFF
TGTGCCACTCAAGAGGGGGGGCTGAACACTGAAGCTTTCTTT
>NA|TRBV9|15|TRBJ2-7|TRBD1
CASSPRQGSSYEQYF
TGTGCCAGCAGCCCCCGACAGGGGTCCTCCTACGAGCAGTACTTC
>NA|TRBV19|16|TRBJ2-7|TRBD1
CASRNTGGGSPYEQYF
TGTGCCAGTAGAAATACAGGGGGCGGTTCCCCTTACGAGCAGTACTTC
>NA|TRBV2|14|TRBJ2-7|TRBD2
CASSEPAGPYEQYF
TGTGCCAGCAGTGAACCAGCGGGACCCTACGAGCAGTACTTC
>once|TRBV5-1|14|TRBJ1-4|NA
CASSLGRVNEKLFF
TGCGCCAGCAGCTTGGGACGGGTTAATGAAAAACTGTTTTTT
>once|TRBV4-1|19|TRBJ2-1|TRBD2
CASSQVPWTSLSSYNEQFF
TGCGCCAGCAGCCAAGTACCCTGGACTAGCCTGAGCTCCTACAATGAGCAGTTCTTC
>NA|TRBV5-6|15|TRBJ2-5|TRBD2
CASSAGTTSKETQYF
TGTGCCAGCAGCGCCGGGACTACGTCGAAAGAGACCCAGTACTTC
>NA|TRBV9|13|TRBJ2-5|NA
CASSASMSETQYF
TGTGCCAGCAGCGCCTCTATGTCAGAGACCCAGTACTTC
>NA|TRBV6-6|14|TRBJ1-5|NA
CASSLPGTNQPQHF
TGTGCCAGCAGTTTACCAGGGACTAATCAGCCCCAGCATTTT
>NA|TRBV7-9|18|TRBJ2-1|TRBD2
CASSWPPLAGRSYNEQFF
TGTGCCAGCAGCTGGCCCCCCTTAGCGGGAAGGTCCTACAATGAGCAGTTCTTC
>once|TRBV5-4|15|TRBJ2-1|TRBD2
CASSLTSGAYNEQFF
TGTGCCAGCAGCCTGACTAGCGGGGCCTACAATGAGCAGTTCTTC
>NA|TRBV19|14|TRBJ2-3|NA
CASSTRTVTDTQYF
TGTGCCAGTAGTACCCGGACAGTCACAGATACGCAGTATTTT
>NA|TRBV27|15|TRBJ2-3|TRBD2
CASRVTSGRRDTQYF
TGTGCCAGCAGAGTTACTAGCGGGAGAAGAGATACGCAGTATTTT
>NA|TRBV6-5|14|TRBJ2-7|NA
CASSYSGPAYEQYF
TGTGCCAGCAGTTACTCGGGGCCAGCCTACGAGCAGTACTTC
>NA|TRBV4-1|16|TRBJ2-5|NA
CASSQGLGRAGETQYF
TGCGCCAGCAGCCAAGGATTGGGCAGGGCAGGGGAGACCCAGTACTTC
>NA|TRBV6-6|13|TRBJ1-3|NA
CASRPGDGNTIYF
TGTGCCAGCAGGCCAGGGGATGGAAACACCATATATTTT
>once|TRBV5-1|15|TRBJ1-2|TRBD1
CASSMVMGQGQGYTF
TGCGCCAGCAGCATGGTAATGGGACAGGGCCAAGGCTACACCTTC
>NA|TRBV6-5|14|TRBJ2-2|NA
CASGRGGYTGELFF
TGTGCCAGTGGTAGGGGGGGCTACACCGGGGAGCTGTTTTTT
>NA|TRBV9|15|TRBJ2-7|TRBD2
CASSEGTSGSYEQYF
TGTGCCAGCAGTGAAGGGACTAGCGGGTCCTACGAGCAGTACTTC
>NA|TRBV27|15|TRBJ1-1|NA
CASTTNPGSGTEAFF
TGTGCCAGCACTACCAATCCGGGGTCGGGCACTGAAGCTTTCTTT
>NA|TRBV27|15|TRBJ2-7|TRBD2
CASSSTSGSMYEQYF
TGTGCCAGCAGTTCGACTAGCGGGAGTATGTACGAGCAGTACTTC
>NA|TRBV5-1|17|TRBJ2-3|TRBD2
CASSLRDSGRVADTQYF
TGCGCCAGCAGCTTGAGGGATAGCGGGAGAGTGGCAGATACGCAGTATTTT
>few|TRBV5-6|16|TRBJ1-5|NA
CASSLAITGVNQPQHF
TGTGCCAGCAGCTTGGCCATCACAGGAGTCAATCAGCCCCAGCATTTT
>NA|TRBV27|14|TRBJ2-3|TRBD1
CASSLGQKADTQYF
TGTGCCAGCAGTTTGGGACAGAAGGCAGATACGCAGTATTTT
>NA|TRBV6-6|15|TRBJ2-7|NA
CASSYPGQSSYEQYF
TGTGCCAGCAGTTACCCCGGACAGAGCTCCTACGAGCAGTACTTC
>NA|TRBV6-1|14|TRBJ2-3|TRBD2
CASRALAVRATQYF
TGTGCCAGCAGGGCACTAGCGGTCAGGGCTACGCAGTATTTT
>NA|TRBV7-3|16|TRBJ2-7|TRBD2
CASSLTVLAGAYEQYF
TGTGCCAGCAGCTTAACGGTGCTAGCGGGAGCTTACGAGCAGTACTTC
>NA|TRBV28|12|TRBJ2-7|NA
CASSQTSSEQYF
TGTGCCAGCAGCCAAACTAGTTCCGAGCAGTACTTC
>NA|TRBV18|15|TRBJ2-1|TRBD2
CASSPDSGTPNEQFF
TGTGCCAGCTCACCAGATAGCGGGACCCCTAATGAGCAGTTCTTC
>NA|TRBV5-6|13|TRBJ2-3|NA
CASSLGLTDTQYF
TGTGCCAGCAGCTTGGGACTCACAGATACGCAGTATTTT
>NA|TRBV15|15|TRBJ1-5|TRBD1
CATSRDHTGAQPQHF
TGTGCCACCAGCAGAGATCACACAGGGGCTCAGCCCCAGCATTTT
>NA|TRBV13|14|TRBJ1-2|NA
CASGTTQFNYGYTF
TGTGCCAGCGGCACGACACAGTTTAACTATGGCTACACCTTC
>once|TRBV7-2|15|TRBJ2-7|TRBD1
CASSSRDRGPYEQYF
TGTGCCAGCAGCTCTAGGGACAGGGGCCCCTACGAGCAGTACTTC
>NA|TRBV15|16|TRBJ1-5|TRBD1
CATSRDRGTGNQPQHF
TGTGCCACCAGCAGAGATCGGGGGACAGGCAATCAGCCCCAGCATTTT
>NA|TRBV28|14|TRBJ1-1|NA
CASSLRQVNTEAFF
TGTGCCAGCAGTTTACGACAAGTGAACACTGAAGCTTTCTTT
>NA|TRBV6-4|14|TRBJ1-5|NA
CASIRGMSNQPQHF
TGTGCCAGCATTAGGGGGATGAGCAATCAGCCCCAGCATTTT
>once|TRBV28|16|TRBJ2-5|TRBD2
CASSSPFSGDQETQYF
TGTGCCAGCAGCTCCCCCTTTAGCGGGGACCAAGAGACCCAGTACTTC
>NA|TRBV28|12|TRBJ1-1|NA
CASSLGATEAFF
TGTGCCAGCAGTTTGGGCGCGACTGAAGCTTTCTTT